This T cell receptor beta chain came from a study of PD-L1 blockade in urothelial cancer. In each PCR, synthetic TCR analog templates were spiked in. Libraries were prepared by immunoSEQ multiplex PCR; TCRdb keeps only in-frame clonotypes and omits some of them. The sample lists roughly 47,000 clones, 75% to 85% seen once, with 10% in the top ten. Note on this clone: Its antigen is still unknown.

General study findings and limits: Tumor-associated blood clones were expanded more by durable-benefit patients at 3 weeks.

This CDR3 region has 15 residues. Per germline, CDR1 MNHNY and CDR2 SVGAGI (reference sequence). The ends were cut back, 2 bases at V and 3 bases at J, with 11 bases in the middle. This sample's time point: pretreatment peripheral blood. This specimen was PBMCs, taken around atezolizumab (anti-PD-L1) treatment. This sequence joins TRBV6-6 and TRBJ1-5, with D unclear. The clonotype was recovered from a man in his 70s with urothelial cancer. The CDR3 spells CASSYHTDPNQPQHF. Here the CDR3 DNA reads TGTGCCAGCAGTTACCACACAGACCCCAATCAGCCCCAGCATTTT.